Given below is one T cell receptor (beta chain) in context. This sample is drawn from a study of blood T cell repertoires in COVID-19. Across the study: The United States, Italy and Spain were the sources of the acute and convalescent COVID-19 samples. Sample material is recorded as cDNA or gDNA derived from T cells, B-cell-depleted T cells, or PBMCs.

Source study methods: Nucleated cell counts were estimated from reference gene primer amplification. Sequencing used immunoSEQ multiplex PCR; TCRdb keeps in-frame clones, though not all of them. V and J calls and clone size are those listed in that table; D and trimming were worked out from the DNA. The sample has some 150,000 clones; 80% to 90% are singletons. Germline V gives CDR1 SGHDT, CDR2 YYEEEE. The CDR3 spans 16 residues. The junction had 8 bases not matched to a gene; V was cut back by 4 bases and J by 2 bases. The clonotype was recovered from a woman between 65 and 79 years old with COVID-19, enrolled during active disease. The sample was peripheral blood. The chain has TRBV5-6 and TRBJ1-5; 8 nucleotides align to TRBD1. The CDR3 bases are TGTGCCAGCAGCCTACAGGGGGTAGGAGGCAATCAGCCCCAGCATTTT. This encodes CASSLQGVGGNQPQHF.